The entry that follows covers one TCR beta chain sequence. Antigen specificity is unknown. The sample belongs to a study of T cell repertoires in cytomegalovirus infection. On the study more broadly: It was the public TCR beta signatures that indicated both CMV infection and matching HLA type.

TCRdb analysed the reads with MiXCR anew, one entry per CDR3 protein. The data hold roughly 250,000 distinct CDR3 sequences, with roughly 22% observed a single time. Findings and limits, study-wide: Cumulative frequency of public TCR beta families picked out carriers of CMV plus the relevant HLA. The response measured ex vivo was dominated by TCR beta clonotypes (HLA-C-restricted and CMV-specific).

The specimen was CD8+ T cells from PBMCs. The receptor was isolated from a human donor in good health (CMV status not recorded). Some clones in this sample may be carry-over from other donors' samples.

The CDR3 loop is CASSLTTSTDTQYF. Here the CDR3 DNA reads TGTGCCAGCAGTTTAACGACTAGCACAGATACGCAGTATTTT. The chain links TRBV12-3 or TRBV12-4 to TRBJ2-3, with D hard to call. The CDR3 is 14 amino acids. Trimming stripped 2 bases from V and 0 bases from J, with 6 bases between.